This T cell receptor beta chain was documented in a study of cytomegalovirus exposure and HLA in healthy donors. The PCR ran on 60 Vbeta and 13 Jbeta primers. Sequencing used immunoSEQ multiplex PCR; TCRdb keeps in-frame clones, though not all of them. The data hold about 120,000 clones, with 65% to 80% observed a single time. This CDR3 has 15 residues. V dropped 3 bases and J dropped 7; count of bases not matched to a gene: 6. Germline CDR1 reads SNHLY; CDR2 reads FYNNEI. This receptor was identified in a woman aged 40 to 50 in good health and CMV-seropositive. The chain combines TRBV2 with TRBJ2-3, with 11 positions matching TRBD2. Sequencing was done on a sample of PBMCs. Written as DNA, the CDR3 is TGTGCCAGCAGTGAGAGTAGCGGGGGGGCCCATACGCAGTATTTT. Amino acids: CASSESSGGAHTQYF. The full variable domain, its missing parts supplied by reference TRBV2 and TRBJ2-3, is EPEVTQTPSHQVTQMGQEVILRCVPISNHLYFYWYRQILGQKVEFLVSFYNNEISEKSEIFDDQFSVERPDGSNFTLKIRSTKLEDSAMYFCASSESSGGAHTQYFGPGTRLTVL.